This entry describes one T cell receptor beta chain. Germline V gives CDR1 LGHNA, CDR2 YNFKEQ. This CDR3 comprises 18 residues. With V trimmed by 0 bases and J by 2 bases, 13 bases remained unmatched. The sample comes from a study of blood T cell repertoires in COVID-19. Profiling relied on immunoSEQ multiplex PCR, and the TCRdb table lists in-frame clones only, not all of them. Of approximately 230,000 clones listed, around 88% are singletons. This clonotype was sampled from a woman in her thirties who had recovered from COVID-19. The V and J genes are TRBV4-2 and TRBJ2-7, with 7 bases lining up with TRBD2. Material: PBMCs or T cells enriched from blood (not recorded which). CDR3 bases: TGTGCCAGCAGCCAAGATTCGCTAGCGAGCGGGACGACCTACGAGCAGTACTTC. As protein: CASSQDSLASGTTYEQYF.